There are a few counts of the clone carrying this T cell receptor beta chain. The target antigen is unknown. The length of the CDR3 is 16 residues. Germline V gene data show CDR1 as SEHNR and CDR2 as FQNEAQ (reference sequence). Trimming removed 0 bases at V and 1 base at J, with 12 bases between. The sample comes from a study of shared clonotypes between healthy human individuals. Study-level findings and limits: Richness estimates generally favored naive over memory subsets. Non-shared clonotypes had lower generation probabilities than those shared by all four donors.

Clones were sequenced by immunoSEQ multiplex PCR, and TCRdb holds only the in-frame ones, with some missing. Of 1.5 million to 2.5 million clones detected, less than 95% appear once; the ten largest clones hold less than 1.5%. Naive CD8 cells lacked CD45RO and underwent positive selection for CCR7, leaving out terminally differentiated effector memory CD45RA+ cells. V gene TRBV7-9 combines with J gene TRBJ1-2; D call uncertain. The receptor's source is a young man in good health. Sequenced: naive CD8+ T cells sorted from blood. In DNA, the CDR3 is TGTGCCAGCAGCTTAGCGCTAGTTGTGGTTAACTATGGCTACACCTTC. It encodes CASSLALVVVNYGYTF.